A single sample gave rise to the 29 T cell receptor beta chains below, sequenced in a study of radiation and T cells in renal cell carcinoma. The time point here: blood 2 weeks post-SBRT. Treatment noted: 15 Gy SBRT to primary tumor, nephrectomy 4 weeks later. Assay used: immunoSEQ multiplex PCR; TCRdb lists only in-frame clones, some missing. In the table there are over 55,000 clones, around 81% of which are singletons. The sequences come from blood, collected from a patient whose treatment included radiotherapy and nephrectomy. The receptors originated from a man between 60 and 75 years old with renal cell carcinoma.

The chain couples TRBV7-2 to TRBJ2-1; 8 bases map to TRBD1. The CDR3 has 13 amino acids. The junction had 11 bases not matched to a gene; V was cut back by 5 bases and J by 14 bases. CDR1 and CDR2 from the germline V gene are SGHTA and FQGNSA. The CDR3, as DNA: TGTGCCAGCAGCCGGGACAGGTCGAAGGAAGAGTTCTTC. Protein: CASSRDRSKEEFF. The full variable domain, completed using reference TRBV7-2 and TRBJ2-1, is GAGVSQSPSNKVTEKGKDVELRCDPISGHTALYWYRQSLGQGLEFLIYFQGNSAPDKSGLPSDRFSAERTGGSVSTLTIQRTQQEDSAVYLCASSRDRSKEEFFGPGTRLTVL.

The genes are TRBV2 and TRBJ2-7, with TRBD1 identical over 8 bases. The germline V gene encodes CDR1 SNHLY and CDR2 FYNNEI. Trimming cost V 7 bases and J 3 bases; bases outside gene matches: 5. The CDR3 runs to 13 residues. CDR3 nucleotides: TGTGCCAGCATAACAGGGGGTATCTACGAGCAGTACTTC. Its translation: CASITGGIYEQYF.

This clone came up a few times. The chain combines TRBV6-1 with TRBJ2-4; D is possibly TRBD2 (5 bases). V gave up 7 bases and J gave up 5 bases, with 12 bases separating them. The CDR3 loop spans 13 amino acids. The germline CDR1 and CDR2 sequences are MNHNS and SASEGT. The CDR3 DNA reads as TGTGCCAGCAATTGGGAGAAGCAAAACATTCAGTACTTC. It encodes CASNWEKQNIQYF.

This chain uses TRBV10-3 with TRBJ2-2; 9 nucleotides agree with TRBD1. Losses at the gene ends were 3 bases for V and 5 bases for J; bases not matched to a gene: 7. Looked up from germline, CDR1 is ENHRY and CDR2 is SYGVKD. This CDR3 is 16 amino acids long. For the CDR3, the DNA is TGTGCCATCAGTGAAGTTAGGACAGGGGTTACCGGGGAGCTGTTTTTT. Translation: CAISEVRTGVTGELFF.

CDR3 loop: CASSHSGATVQETQYF. For the CDR3, the DNA is TGTGCCAGCAGCCATAGCGGGGCTACCGTACAGGAGACCCAGTACTTC. V and J are TRBV14 and TRBJ2-5, with 8 nucleotides matching TRBD2. The CDR3 covers 16 residues. J gave up 5 bases and V 3 bases, and 11 bases lay outside the gene matches. The V gene's germline CDR1 is SGHDN and CDR2 FVKESK.

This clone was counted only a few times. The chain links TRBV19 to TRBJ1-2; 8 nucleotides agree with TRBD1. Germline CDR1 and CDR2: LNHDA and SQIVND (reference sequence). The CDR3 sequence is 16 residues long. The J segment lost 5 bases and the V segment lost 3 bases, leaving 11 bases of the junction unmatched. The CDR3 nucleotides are TGTGCCAGTAGTATGAGGACAGGGAAGGGGGTTTATGGCTACACCTTC. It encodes CASSMRTGKGVYGYTF.

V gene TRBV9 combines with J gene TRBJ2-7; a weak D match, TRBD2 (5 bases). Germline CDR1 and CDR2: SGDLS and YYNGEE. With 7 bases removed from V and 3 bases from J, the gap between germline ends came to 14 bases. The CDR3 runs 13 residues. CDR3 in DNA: TGTGCCAGCGGATTGAGGGTTGTCTACGAGCAGTACGTC. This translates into CASGLRVVYEQYV.

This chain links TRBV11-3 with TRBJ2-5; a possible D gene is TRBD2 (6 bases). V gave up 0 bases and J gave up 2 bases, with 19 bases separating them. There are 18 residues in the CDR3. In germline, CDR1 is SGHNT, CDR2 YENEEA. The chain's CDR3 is CASSLDGIVGGAQETQYF. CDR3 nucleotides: TGTGCCAGCAGCTTAGATGGGATTGTGGGGGGAGCTCAAGAGACCCAGTACTTC.

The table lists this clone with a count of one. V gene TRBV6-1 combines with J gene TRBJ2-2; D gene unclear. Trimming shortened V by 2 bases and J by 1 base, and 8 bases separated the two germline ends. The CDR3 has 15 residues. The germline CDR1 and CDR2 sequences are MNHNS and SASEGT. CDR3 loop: CASSESPGNTGELFF. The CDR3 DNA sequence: TGTGCCAGCAGTGAAAGCCCGGGGAACACCGGGGAGCTGTTTTTT.

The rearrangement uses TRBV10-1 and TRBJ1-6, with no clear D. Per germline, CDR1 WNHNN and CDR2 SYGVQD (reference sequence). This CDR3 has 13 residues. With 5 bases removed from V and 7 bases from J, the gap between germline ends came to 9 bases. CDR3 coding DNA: TGCGCCAGCAGTTCTACTGGAAATTCACCCCTCCACTTT. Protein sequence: CASSSTGNSPLHF.

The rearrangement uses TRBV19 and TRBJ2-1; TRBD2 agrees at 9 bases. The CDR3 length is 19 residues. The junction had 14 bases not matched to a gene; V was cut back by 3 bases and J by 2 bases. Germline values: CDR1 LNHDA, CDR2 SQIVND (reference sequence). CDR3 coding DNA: TGTGCCAGTAGTATCTCTGCCGGATCTTGGACTAGCGCCTACAATGAGCAGTTCTTC. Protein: CASSISAGSWTSAYNEQFF. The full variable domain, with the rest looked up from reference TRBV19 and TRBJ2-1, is DGGITQSPKYLFRKEGQNVTLSCEQNLNHDAMYWYRQDPGQGLRLIYYSQIVNDFQKGDIAEGYSVSREKKESFPLTVTSAQKNPTAFYLCASSISAGSWTSAYNEQFFGPGTRLTVL.

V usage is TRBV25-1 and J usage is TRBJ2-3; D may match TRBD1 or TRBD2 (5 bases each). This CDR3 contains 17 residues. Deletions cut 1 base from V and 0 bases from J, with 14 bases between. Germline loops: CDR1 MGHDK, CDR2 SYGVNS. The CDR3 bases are TGTGCCAGCAGTGAATCCGTTCGGGGCTCTAGCACAGATACGCAGTATTTT. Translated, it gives CASSESVRGSSTDTQYF.

CDR3 loop: CSVEGTSGVGDYNEQFF. CDR3 nucleotide sequence: TGCAGCGTTGAAGGGACTAGCGGGGTTGGCGACTACAATGAGCAGTTCTTC. This chain joins TRBV29-1 and TRBJ2-1; TRBD2 agrees at 12 bases. Germline V gene data show CDR1 as SQVTM and CDR2 as ANQGSEA. This CDR3 region has 17 residues. V shed 1 base, J shed 3 bases, and the junction held 7 bases outside the gene matches.

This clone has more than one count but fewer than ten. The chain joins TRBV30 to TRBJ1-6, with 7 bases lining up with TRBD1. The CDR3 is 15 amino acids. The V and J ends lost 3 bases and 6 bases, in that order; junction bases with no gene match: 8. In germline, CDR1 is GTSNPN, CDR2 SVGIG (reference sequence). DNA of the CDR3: TGTGCCTGGAGGCCTAACAGGGGTTTTAATTCACCCCTCCACTTT. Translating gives CAWRPNRGFNSPLHF.

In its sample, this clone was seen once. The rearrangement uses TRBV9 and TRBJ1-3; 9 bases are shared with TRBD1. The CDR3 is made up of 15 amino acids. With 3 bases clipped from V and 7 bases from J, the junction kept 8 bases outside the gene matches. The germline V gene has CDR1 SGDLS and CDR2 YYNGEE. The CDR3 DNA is TGTGCCAGCAGCGAGATTGGACAGGGGATTAACACCATATATTTT. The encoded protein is CASSEIGQGINTIYF.

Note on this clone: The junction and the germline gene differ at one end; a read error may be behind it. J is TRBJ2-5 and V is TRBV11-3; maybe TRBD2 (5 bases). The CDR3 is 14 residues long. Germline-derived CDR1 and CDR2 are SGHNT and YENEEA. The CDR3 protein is CANSPPPAGETQYF. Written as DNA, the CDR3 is TGTGCCAACAGCCCTCCCCCGGCGGGAGAGACCCAGTACTTC.

CDR3 sequence: CASNRLAQEQYF. The CDR3 bases are TGTGCCAGCAACAGACTAGCTCAAGAGCAGTACTTC. This chain links TRBV6-5 with TRBJ2-7; 7 bases align to TRBD2. V gave up 7 bases and J gave up 7 bases; unmatched junction bases: 7. CDR3 length: 12 residues. Germline-derived CDR1 and CDR2 are MNHEY and SVGAGI.

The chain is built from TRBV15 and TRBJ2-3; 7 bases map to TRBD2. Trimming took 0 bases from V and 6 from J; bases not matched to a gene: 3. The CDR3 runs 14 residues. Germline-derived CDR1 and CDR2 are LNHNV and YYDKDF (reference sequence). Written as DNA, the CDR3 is TGTGCCACCAGCAGAGATCTGGGGGGGGATACGCAGTATTTT. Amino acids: CATSRDLGGDTQYF. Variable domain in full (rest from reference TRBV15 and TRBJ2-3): DAMVIQNPRYQVTQFGKPVTLSCSQTLNHNVMYWYQQKSSQAPKLLFHYYDKDFNNEADTPDNFQSRRPNTSFCFLDIRSPGLGDTAMYLCATSRDLGGDTQYFGPGTRLTVL.

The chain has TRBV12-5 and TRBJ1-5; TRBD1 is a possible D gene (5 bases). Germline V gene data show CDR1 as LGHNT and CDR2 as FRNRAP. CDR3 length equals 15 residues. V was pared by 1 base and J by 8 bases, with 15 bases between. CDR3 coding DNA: TGTGCTAGTGGTTTGGGGGGACCGTTTGGAGAGCCCCAGCATTTT. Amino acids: CASGLGGPFGEPQHF.

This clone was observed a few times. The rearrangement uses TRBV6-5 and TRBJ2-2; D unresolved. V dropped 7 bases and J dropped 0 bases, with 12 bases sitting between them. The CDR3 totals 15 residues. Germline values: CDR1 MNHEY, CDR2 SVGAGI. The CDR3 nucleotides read TGTGCCAGCACCCCACAAACTCCGAACACCGGGGAGCTGTTTTTT. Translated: CASTPQTPNTGELFF.

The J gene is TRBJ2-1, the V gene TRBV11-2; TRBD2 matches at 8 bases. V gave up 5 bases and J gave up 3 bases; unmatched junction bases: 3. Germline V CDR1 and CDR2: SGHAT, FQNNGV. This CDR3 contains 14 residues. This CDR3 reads CASSGSGDYNEQFF. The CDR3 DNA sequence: TGTGCCAGCAGCGGTAGCGGGGACTACAATGAGCAGTTCTTC.

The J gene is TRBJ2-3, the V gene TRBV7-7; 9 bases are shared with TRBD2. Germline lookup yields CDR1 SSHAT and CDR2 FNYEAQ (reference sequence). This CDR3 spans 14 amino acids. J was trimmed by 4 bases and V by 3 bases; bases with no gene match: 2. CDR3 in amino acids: CASSLRGGSDTQYF. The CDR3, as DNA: TGTGCCAGCAGCTTGCGGGGGGGCTCAGATACGCAGTATTTT.

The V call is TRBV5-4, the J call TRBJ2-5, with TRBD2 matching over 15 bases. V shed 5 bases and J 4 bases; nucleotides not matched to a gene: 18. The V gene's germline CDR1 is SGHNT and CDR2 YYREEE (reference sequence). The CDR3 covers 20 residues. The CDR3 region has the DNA TGTGCCAGCAGTTTCCCCAGGACTAGCGGGGGGGCCCAGTCTCGAGAGACCCAGTACTTC. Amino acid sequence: CASSFPRTSGGAQSRETQYF.

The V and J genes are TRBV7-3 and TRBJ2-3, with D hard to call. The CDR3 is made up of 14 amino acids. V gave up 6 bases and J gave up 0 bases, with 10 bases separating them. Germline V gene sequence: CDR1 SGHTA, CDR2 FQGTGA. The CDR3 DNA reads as TGTGCCAGCAGACTTACCCCAAGCACAGATACGCAGTATTTT. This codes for CASRLTPSTDTQYF.

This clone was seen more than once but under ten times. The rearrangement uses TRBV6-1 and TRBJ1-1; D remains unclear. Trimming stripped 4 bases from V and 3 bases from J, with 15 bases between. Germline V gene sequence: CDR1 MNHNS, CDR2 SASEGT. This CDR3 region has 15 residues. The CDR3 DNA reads TGTGCCAGCAGTGTCCCGCAGGTGATTGACACTGAAGCTTTCTTT. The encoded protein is CASSVPQVIDTEAFF.

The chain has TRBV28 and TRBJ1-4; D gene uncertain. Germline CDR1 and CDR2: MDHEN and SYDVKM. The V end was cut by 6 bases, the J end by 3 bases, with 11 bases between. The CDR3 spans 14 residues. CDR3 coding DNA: TGTGCCAGCAGCTCGGGGTGGGCTAATGAAAAACTGTTTTTT. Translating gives CASSSGWANEKLFF. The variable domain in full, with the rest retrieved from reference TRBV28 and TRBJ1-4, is DVKVTQSSRYLVKRTGEKVFLECVQDMDHENMFWYRQDPGLGLRLIYFSYDVKMKEKGDIPEGYSVSREKKERFSLILESASTNQTSMYLCASSSGWANEKLFFGSGTQLSVL.

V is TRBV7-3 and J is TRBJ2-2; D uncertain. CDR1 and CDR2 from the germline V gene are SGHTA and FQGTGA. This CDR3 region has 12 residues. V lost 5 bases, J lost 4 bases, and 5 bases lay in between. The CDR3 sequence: CASSTLTGELFF. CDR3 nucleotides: TGTGCCAGCAGCACCCTCACCGGGGAGCTGTTTTTT.

DNA of the CDR3: TGTGCCAGCAGTTTATTTCAACCTAGCGGGGGGGCAGATACGCAGTATTTT. This codes for CASSLFQPSGGADTQYF. V is TRBV27 and J is TRBJ2-3; 12 nucleotides align to TRBD2. With 1 base clipped from V and 4 bases from J, the junction kept 6 bases outside the gene matches. The CDR3 is 17 residues long. The germline V gene has CDR1 MNHEY and CDR2 SMNVEV (reference sequence).

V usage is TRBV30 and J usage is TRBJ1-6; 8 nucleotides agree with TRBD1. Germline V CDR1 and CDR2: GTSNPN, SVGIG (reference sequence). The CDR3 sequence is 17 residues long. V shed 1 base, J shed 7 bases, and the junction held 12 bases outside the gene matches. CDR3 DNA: TGTGCCTGGAGTGCAGTCAGGGGGCGAGGGGGGAATTCACCCCTCCACTTT. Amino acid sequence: CAWSAVRGRGGNSPLHF. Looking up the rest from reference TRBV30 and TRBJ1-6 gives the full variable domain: SQTIHQWPATLVQPVGSPLSLECTVEGTSNPNLYWYRQAAGRGLQLLFYSVGIGQISSEVPQNLSASRPQDRQFILSSKKLLLSDSGFYLCAWSAVRGRGGNSPLHFGNGTRLTVT.